The clone carrying this T cell receptor beta chain turned up a few times. The antigen is unknown. As to time point: persistent/refractory GD, antithyroid drugs over 5 years with positive TRAb. Preparation of the TCR library used RNA extracted from PBMCs. The authors drew patients from an endocrinology department in Xi'an, China. In building TCR beta libraries, iRepertoire HTBI primers were used together with Arm-PCR of CDR3 regions. TCRdb re-analysed the multiplex PCR reads in MiXCR, keeping a single row per CDR3 protein. The sample shows about 430,000 distinct CDR3 sequences, 21% of them seen only once. The germline CDR1 and CDR2 sequences are SGHTA and FQGTGA. The V gene lost 1 base and the J gene lost 3 bases, with 13 bases spanning the gap. This CDR3 has 15 amino acids. This sample stems from a study of regulatory T cells in long-lasting Graves disease. The study, taken as a whole, reports: Repertoires from persistent disease leaned toward TRBV28, TRBJ1-2 and TRBJ2-5. Thyroid tissue was not studied; only peripheral blood was.

The specimen comprised peripheral blood mononuclear cells (PBMCs), sampled when the disease was refractory, from a patient treated with antithyroid drugs. This rearrangement joins TRBV7-3 to TRBJ2-7, with a tentative D call TRBD2 (7 bases). This TCR came from a female donor with Graves disease. Written as DNA, the CDR3 is TGTGCCAGCAGCTTAAGCGGGGGCCTCGGCTACGAGCAGTACTTC. Protein sequence: CASSLSGGLGYEQYF.